This passage covers 6 T cell receptor beta chains from one sample sequenced in a study of blood T cell repertoires in COVID-19. TCRdb's copy holds only in-frame clones and misses some; the assay was immunoSEQ multiplex PCR. The table lists a few hundred thousand clones, 87% of them singletons. Sequencing input: peripheral blood. The receptors derive from a man between 40 and 49 years old with active or convalescent COVID-19.

The chain combines TRBV13 with TRBJ2-1; 7 positions agree with TRBD1. Germline assignment: CDR1 PRHDT and CDR2 FYEKMQ (reference sequence). The CDR3 loop spans 12 amino acids. The V gene end was trimmed by 0 bases and the J gene end by 14 bases; junction bases not matched to a gene: 4. For the CDR3, the DNA is TGTGCCAGCAGCTTAGGCGACAGGGCCGAGTTCTTC. Translating it yields CASSLGDRAEFF.

The chain carries TRBV28 and TRBJ1-3; D uncertain. In germline, CDR1 is MDHEN, CDR2 SYDVKM. Trimming stripped 7 bases from V and 0 bases from J, with 16 bases between. This CDR3 comprises 16 residues. CDR3 in amino acids: CASNPMTLLSGNTIYF. The CDR3 bases are TGTGCCAGCAACCCGATGACATTACTCTCTGGAAACACCATATATTTT.

This clone was picked up a small number of times. This chain connects TRBV7-9 to TRBJ2-7; tentative D call: TRBD1 (5 bases). V lost 2 bases, J lost 2 bases, and 13 bases lay in between. This CDR3 contains 15 residues. CDR1 is SEHNR, CDR2 FQNEAQ, per germline (reference sequence). The CDR3 here is CASSLRYDSTYEQYF. DNA of the CDR3: TGTGCCAGCAGCTTACGGTATGACAGCACCTACGAGCAGTACTTC.

The chain carries TRBV7-9 and TRBJ1-3; D remains ambiguous. This CDR3 has 16 amino acids. Trimming pared 1 base from V and 0 bases from J, leaving 10 bases between. Per the germline V gene, CDR1 is SEHNR and CDR2 is FQNEAQ (reference sequence). The CDR3 loop is CASSLGTTNSGNTIYF. The CDR3, as DNA: TGTGCCAGCAGCTTAGGCACCACTAACTCTGGAAACACCATATATTTT.

The chain carries TRBV10-3 and TRBJ2-3, with D possibly TRBD1 on 6 matching bases. V was clipped by 0 bases and J by 8 bases, with 21 bases between them. Germline V gives CDR1 ENHRY, CDR2 SYGVKD. This CDR3 is built from 17 residues. CDR3 amino acids: CAISESFGQLPTSTQYF. DNA of the CDR3: TGTGCCATCAGTGAGTCGTTCGGACAGCTCCCCACGAGTACGCAGTATTTT.

V gene TRBV28 combines with J gene TRBJ1-1; possibly TRBD1 for D (5 bases). The CDR3 consists of 13 residues. Germline V gives CDR1 MDHEN, CDR2 SYDVKM. The ends were cut back, 6 bases at V and 3 bases at J, with 11 bases in the middle. The CDR3 nucleotides are TGTGCCAGCAGGGGGGGGAAGTACACTGAAGCTTTCTTT. The encoded protein is CASRGGKYTEAFF. Variable domain in full (rest from reference TRBV28 and TRBJ1-1): DVKVTQSSRYLVKRTGEKVFLECVQDMDHENMFWYRQDPGLGLRLIYFSYDVKMKEKGDIPEGYSVSREKKERFSLILESASTNQTSMYLCASRGGKYTEAFFGQGTRLTVV.